The clone carrying this TCR beta chain has more than one count but fewer than ten. Antigen unknown. The germline CDR1 and CDR2 sequences are SGHTA and FQGNSA. This CDR3 has 15 amino acids. V was pared by 5 bases and J by 8 bases, with 19 bases between. This table comes from immunoSEQ multiplex PCR, and its TCRdb copy is limited to in-frame clones, with some not included. This table has 110,000 to 150,000 clones, approximately 83% appearing once. This sample is part of a study of T cell responses to AZD1222 COVID-19 vaccine. Study-level background: Combined were second doses at about 4 or about 12 weeks.

Whole-study results and caveats: Donors, mostly white British, included more females; clonal diversity was possibly underestimated. Baseline serostatus was positive in only 5 to 7 AZD1222 recipients. The study found Spike-specific TCR breadth and depth rose after two AZD1222 doses.

The sample consisted of peripheral blood, taken on day 0 of AZD1222 vaccination. The chain is built from TRBV7-2 and TRBJ2-4; D is possibly TRBD2 (6 bases). The sequence came from an adult in good health. The CDR3 protein is CASSPRVRDWDIQYF. The CDR3 DNA reads as TGTGCCAGCAGCCCTAGGGTCCGGGACTGGGACATTCAGTACTTC.